The clone carrying this T cell receptor (beta chain) was counted at least ten times. Method: immunoSEQ multiplex PCR; TCRdb's copy keeps in-frame clones and lacks some. The sample has some 89,000 clones; approximately 87% are singletons. These data come from a study of control samples from healthy donors and cancer patients. Germline CDR1 reads LNHDA; CDR2 reads SQIVND (reference sequence). The CDR3 extends over 12 amino acids. Trimming took off 11 bases at V and 1 base at J, with 11 bases between the two ends. The chain carries TRBV19 and TRBJ2-5; a possible D gene is TRBD2 (6 bases). The sequence was collected from a woman between 35 and 50 years old in good health. The source material was blood. The CDR3 loop is CALRDFQETQYF. CDR3 in DNA: TGTGCCTTACGGGACTTCCAAGAGACCCAGTACTTC.